Described below is a single TCR beta chain sequence and its context. Assay used: immunoSEQ multiplex PCR; TCRdb lists only in-frame clones, some missing. In the table there are 48,000 or so clones, 80% to 90% of which are singletons. While infection was still active, Seattle patients were enrolled and then followed longitudinally. This entry belongs to a study of blood T cell repertoires in COVID-19. About the research overall: In each case, the material was cDNA or gDNA derived from T cells, B-cell-depleted T cells, or PBMCs.

The CDR3 is 14 amino acids. The V gene's germline CDR1 is MNHEY and CDR2 SMNVEV (reference sequence). V gave up 9 bases and J gave up 4 bases; unmatched junction bases: 9. Sequences were obtained from peripheral blood. This clonotype originated in an elderly woman with COVID-19, enrolled during active disease. V is TRBV27 and J is TRBJ1-3, with 7 bases identical to TRBD1. In DNA form, the CDR3 reads TGTGCCAGGAGATACAGGGGAAAGGGAAACACCATATATTTT. Amino acids: CARRYRGKGNTIYF.